This paragraph covers one T cell receptor (beta chain) sequence. Its antigen is not identified. Without the conserved terminal phenylalanine or tryptophan, this CDR3 likely stems from a read error. This sample was included in a study of tumor-infiltrating lymphocytes in primary liver carcinoma. Using a constant-region primer together with ProtoScript II reverse transcriptase, TCR beta cDNA was made from around 500 ng of total RNA. Three nested multiplex PCR rounds of slightly modified ARM-PCR generated TCR beta libraries. TRBV1-TRBV30 forward and Cbeta reverse primers drove the first two roughly 9-cycle rounds. MiXCR, run by TCRdb on the multiplex PCR reads, gives a single entry per CDR3 protein. The data show roughly 86,000 distinct CDR3 sequences, 55% to 75% seen once. From around 20-30 mg of unsorted bulk tissue, DNA and RNA were co-extracted together. Surgical resection treated primary liver carcinoma in the patients. The study enrolled treatment-naive patients with chronic HBV infection.

Germline V CDR1 and CDR2: SGHAT, FQNNGV. The length of the CDR3 is 19 residues. V shed 11 bases and J 6 bases; nucleotides not matched to a gene: 26. Points from the study as a whole: Tumor region pairs showed greater overlap than either tumor-adjacent or tumor-blood pairs did.

The TCR was taken from a man aged 35 to 55 with primary liver carcinoma and hepatitis B virus infection. Material for sequencing was tumor-adjacent normal liver tissue. The V gene is TRBV11-2, the J gene TRBJ2-1; 9 bases align to TRBD2. The DNA for the CDR3 is TGTGCCGGGAGCCATTTAGCGGGAGTAGGGGTTCGCACGAGCAATGAGCAGTTCCTC. This gives the protein CAGSHLAGVGVRTSNEQFL.